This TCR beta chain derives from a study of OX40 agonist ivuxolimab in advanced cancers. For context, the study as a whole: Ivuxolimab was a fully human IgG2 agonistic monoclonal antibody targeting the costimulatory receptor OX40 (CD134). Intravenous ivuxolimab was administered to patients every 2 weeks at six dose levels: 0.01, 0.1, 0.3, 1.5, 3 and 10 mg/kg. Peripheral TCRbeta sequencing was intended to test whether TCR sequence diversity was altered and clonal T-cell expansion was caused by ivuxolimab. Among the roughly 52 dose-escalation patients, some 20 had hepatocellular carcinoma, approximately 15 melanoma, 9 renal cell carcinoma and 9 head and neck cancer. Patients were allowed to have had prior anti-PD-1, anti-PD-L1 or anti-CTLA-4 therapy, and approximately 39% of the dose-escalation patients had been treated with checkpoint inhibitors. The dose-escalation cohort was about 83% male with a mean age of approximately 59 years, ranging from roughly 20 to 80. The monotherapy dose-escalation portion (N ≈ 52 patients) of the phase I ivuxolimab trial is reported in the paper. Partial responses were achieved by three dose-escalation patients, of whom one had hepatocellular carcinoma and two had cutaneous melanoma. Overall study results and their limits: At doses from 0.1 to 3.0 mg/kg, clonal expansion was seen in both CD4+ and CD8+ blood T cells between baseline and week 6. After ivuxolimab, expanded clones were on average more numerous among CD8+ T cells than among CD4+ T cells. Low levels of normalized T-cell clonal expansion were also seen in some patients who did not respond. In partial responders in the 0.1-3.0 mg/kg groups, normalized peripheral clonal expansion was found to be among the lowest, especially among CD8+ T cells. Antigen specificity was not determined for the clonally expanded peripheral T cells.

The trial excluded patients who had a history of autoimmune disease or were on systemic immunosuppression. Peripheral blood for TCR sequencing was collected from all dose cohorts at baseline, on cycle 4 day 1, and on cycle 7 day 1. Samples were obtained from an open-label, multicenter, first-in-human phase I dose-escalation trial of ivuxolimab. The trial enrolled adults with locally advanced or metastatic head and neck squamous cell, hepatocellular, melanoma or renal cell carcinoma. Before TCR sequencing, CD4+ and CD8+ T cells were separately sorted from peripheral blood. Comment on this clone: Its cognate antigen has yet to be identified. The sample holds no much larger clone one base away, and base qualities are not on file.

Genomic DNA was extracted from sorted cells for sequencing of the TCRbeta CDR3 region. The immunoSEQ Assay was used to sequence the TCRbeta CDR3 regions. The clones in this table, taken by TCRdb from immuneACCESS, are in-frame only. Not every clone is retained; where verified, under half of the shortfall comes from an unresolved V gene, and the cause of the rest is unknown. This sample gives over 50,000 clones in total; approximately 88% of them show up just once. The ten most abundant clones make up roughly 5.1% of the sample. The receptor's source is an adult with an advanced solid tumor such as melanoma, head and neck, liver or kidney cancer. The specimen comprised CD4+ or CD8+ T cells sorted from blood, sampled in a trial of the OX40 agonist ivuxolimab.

In nucleotide form, the sequence is TGTGCCAGCAGTCTGGACAGGGCTTCAGGTGGCTACACCTTC. It translates as CASSLDRASGGYTF. The rearrangement combines TRBV28 with TRBJ1-2, with 8 middle bases fitting TRBD1. CDR1 MDHEN and CDR2 SYDVKM are derived from the germline V gene. Trimming removed 5 bases from V and 7 bases from J; the gene matches leave 9 bases unexplained. Counted from cysteine to phenylalanine, this CDR3 has 14 amino acids. Only the CDR3 DNA is retained, 42 bases long and in frame from the first base.